Listed here is a single TCR beta chain. Its target is not known. A second about 7 to 11 cycle PCR used barcoded and J-beta primers. MiXCR, applied by TCRdb to the 5' RACE reads, yields one record per CDR3 protein. In the table there are hundreds of thousands of distinct CDR3 sequences, about 42% of which are singletons. These data are taken from a study of blood T cells in healthy people across ages. Study-wide results and limits: Age advanced and TCR beta diversity per million T cells fell, roughly linearly.

The germline gives CDR1 DFQATT, CDR2 SNEGSKA (reference sequence). There are 12 residues in the CDR3. J was trimmed by 7 bases and V by 4 bases; bases with no gene match: 3. The sequence derives from a woman aged 60-75 years in good health. This rearrangement joins TRBV20-1 to TRBJ2-1; the match to TRBD1 covers 8 bases. The sequencing sample was made of blood. This CDR3 reads CSANDRGNEQFF. The DNA for the CDR3 is TGCAGTGCTAATGACAGGGGAAATGAGCAGTTCTTC.